Following are 23 T cell receptor beta chains from one sample sequenced in a study of cytomegalovirus exposure and HLA in healthy donors. PCR employed 60 Vbeta and 13 Jbeta primers. Only in-frame clones appear in the TCRdb table, and some are missing; sequencing was by immunoSEQ multiplex PCR. Of roughly 180,000 clones listed, approximately 80% are singletons. Sequenced material: PBMCs. The receptors were gathered from a girl aged 5 to 17 in good health and CMV-seropositive.

This clone occurred a few times. The chain combines TRBV6-1 with TRBJ1-1; 10 bases match TRBD1. The CDR3 consists of 23 residues. Losses at the gene ends were 1 base for V and 3 bases for J; bases not matched to a gene: 26. The germline gives CDR1 MNHNS, CDR2 SASEGT. In DNA, the CDR3 is TGTGCCAGCAGTGAAGGGAAGTACTCGGGACAGGGGCGGCAGGGGTACCGGGACACTGAAGCTTTCTTT. This encodes CASSEGKYSGQGRQGYRDTEAFF.

The chain uses TRBV7-8 and TRBJ2-5; 11 bases match TRBD2. Germline CDR1 SGHVS, CDR2 FQNEAQ. CDR3 length: 18 residues. V dropped 1 base and J dropped 1; count of bases not matched to a gene: 8. The CDR3 spells CASSLELAGATAQETQYF. CDR3 coding DNA: TGTGCCAGCAGCTTAGAACTAGCGGGAGCTACTGCCCAAGAGACCCAGTACTTC.

The CDR3 loop reads CASSRGQTNTEAFF. DNA of the CDR3: TGTGCCAGCAGCCGGGGACAGACGAACACTGAAGCTTTCTTT. This rearrangement joins TRBV6-5 to TRBJ1-1, with 7 nucleotides matching TRBD1. Losses at the gene ends were 6 bases for V and 1 base for J; bases not matched to a gene: 5. The CDR3 is 14 residues long. Germline V gives CDR1 MNHEY, CDR2 SVGAGI.

The rearrangement links TRBV19 to TRBJ1-5; TRBD1 aligns across 8 bases. The V gene's germline CDR1 is LNHDA and CDR2 SQIVND (reference sequence). The trim removed 10 bases at V and 3 bases at J, leaving 11 bases unmatched. The CDR3 loop spans 15 amino acids. The CDR3 here is CATRDRLILNQPQHF. CDR3 sequence (DNA): TGTGCCACCAGGGACAGGCTAATCCTCAATCAGCCCCAGCATTTT. Variable domain in full (rest from reference TRBV19 and TRBJ1-5): DGGITQSPKYLFRKEGQNVTLSCEQNLNHDAMYWYRQDPGQGLRLIYYSQIVNDFQKGDIAEGYSVSREKKESFPLTVTSAQKNPTAFYLCATRDRLILNQPQHFGDGTRLSIL.

The rearrangement joins TRBV14 to TRBJ2-1, with unresolved D. Germline V gene sequence: CDR1 SGHDN, CDR2 FVKESK. CDR3 length: 17 residues. V shed 0 bases and J shed 0 bases, with 12 bases lying between them. The CDR3 DNA is TGTGCCAGCAGCCAAGATACTGGTTTTTTCTCCTACAATGAGCAGTTCTTC. Amino acid sequence: CASSQDTGFFSYNEQFF. The whole variable domain, remainder taken from reference TRBV14 and TRBJ2-1, is EAGVTQFPSHSVIEKGQTVTLRCDPISGHDNLYWYRRVMGKEIKFLLHFVKESKQDESGMPNNRFLAERTGGTYSTLKVQPAELEDSGVYFCASSQDTGFFSYNEQFFGPGTRLTVL.

This clone was observed a handful of times. This CDR3 is CASSLAGGPGYEQYF. DNA for the CDR3: TGTGCCAGCAGCTTAGCGGGCGGGCCCGGGTACGAGCAGTACTTC. The rearrangement joins TRBV7-2 to TRBJ2-7; maybe TRBD2 (5 bases). There are 15 residues in the CDR3. CDR1 is SGHTA and CDR2 is FQGNSA in the germline V gene. The V end was cut by 0 bases, the J end by 4 bases, with 13 bases between.

The J gene is TRBJ1-1, the V gene TRBV5-1; D is perhaps TRBD1 (6 bases). V lost 4 bases and J 4 bases, leaving 14 bases between the germline ends. Germline CDR1 and CDR2: SGHRS and YFSETQ. The CDR3 spans 14 residues. The CDR3 DNA is TGCGCCAGCAGCCCGACAGGTGGCGTCACTGAAGCTTTCTTT. Protein sequence: CASSPTGGVTEAFF. Filled out from reference TRBV5-1 and TRBJ1-1, the complete variable domain reads KAGVTQTPRYLIKTRGQQVTLSCSPISGHRSVSWYQQTPGQGLQFLFEYFSETQRNKGNFPGRFSGRQFSNSRSEMNVSTLELGDSALYLCASSPTGGVTEAFFGQGTRLTVV.

This clone was seen only once. The gene calls are TRBV15 and TRBJ2-7; unclear D gene. CDR1 LNHNV and CDR2 YYDKDF come from the germline V gene (reference sequence). Trimming pared 0 bases from V and 4 bases from J, leaving 7 bases between. There are 13 residues in the CDR3. The CDR3: CATSRDLAYEQYF. CDR3 nucleotides: TGTGCCACCAGCAGAGATCTCGCGTACGAGCAGTACTTC.

The genes are TRBV6-5 and TRBJ1-4, with D unresolved. The germline V gene encodes CDR1 MNHEY and CDR2 SVGAGI. Trimming took 5 bases from V and 3 from J, leaving 13 bases between them. The CDR3 totals 15 residues. The CDR3 reads CASSPDSSANEKLFF. CDR3 DNA: TGTGCCAGCAGTCCGGATAGCTCGGCTAATGAAAAACTGTTTTTT.

The chain combines TRBV10-3 with TRBJ2-1; 10 positions match TRBD1. The junction had 7 bases not matched to a gene; V was cut back by 3 bases and J by 8 bases. The germline CDR1 and CDR2 sequences are ENHRY and SYGVKD. The CDR3 contains 15 residues. The chain's CDR3 is CAISDSSDRGHEQFF. CDR3 sequence (DNA): TGTGCCATCAGTGACAGTTCTGACAGGGGGCATGAGCAGTTCTTC.

The V gene is TRBV21-1, the J gene TRBJ2-1; the table's TRBD1 call for D was not verified on the DNA. TRBV21-1 is a recognized pseudogene. The CDR3 consists of 14 residues. This CDR3 reads CASSWLPLYNEQFF. CDR3 DNA sequence: TGTGCCAGCAGCTGGCTCCCCCTCTACAATGAGCAGTTCTTC.

This sequence joins TRBV25-1 and TRBJ2-3; tentative D call: TRBD2 (5 bases). V lost 3 bases to trimming and J lost 2 bases, with 12 bases between them. The CDR3 has 15 amino acids. The germline V gene has CDR1 MGHDK and CDR2 SYGVNS. Written as DNA, the CDR3 is TGTGCCAGCAGTGAGCTCCTAGCTTACACAGATACGCAGTATTTT. Its translation: CASSELLAYTDTQYF.

This clone was seen only once. The chain joins TRBV27 to TRBJ2-1; D is unclear. The germline gives CDR1 MNHEY, CDR2 SMNVEV (reference sequence). The CDR3 runs to 15 residues. Between the trimmed V and J ends, which lost 6 bases and 8 bases, there was a span of 20 bases. CDR3 loop: CASSSIQVADDEQFF. CDR3 nucleotides: TGTGCCAGCAGCTCTATTCAAGTCGCCGATGATGAGCAGTTCTTC.

This clone appeared a few times. V and J are TRBV5-1 and TRBJ2-7; 9 bases agree with TRBD2. Per the germline V gene, CDR1 is SGHRS and CDR2 is YFSETQ. This CDR3 has 17 amino acids. V dropped 4 bases and J dropped 0; count of bases not matched to a gene: 11. The CDR3 DNA follows: TGCGCCAGCAGCCCAACCATACTAGCGGGCCTCTCCTACGAGCAGTACTTC. Protein product: CASSPTILAGLSYEQYF.

This clone was observed a few times. The CDR3 does not close with the conserved phenylalanine or tryptophan, likely indicating a read error. It is unclear where the CDR3 begins or ends on the DNA, so no DNA is shown, and the CDR3 is as TCRdb lists it. V usage is TRBV2 and J usage is TRBJ2-7; the table gives TRBD1 as D, unverified against the DNA. CDR1 is SNHLY and CDR2 is FYNNEI in the germline V gene. The CDR3 length is 11 residues, termini included. CDR3 residues: CASSVGAGERY.

This clone was seen a handful of times. V gene TRBV29-1 combines with J gene TRBJ2-5; 11 nucleotides agree with TRBD2. Trimming at V came to 4 bases and at J to 5 bases, leaving 6 bases not matched to a gene. The CDR3 is made up of 14 amino acids. Germline CDR1 SQVTM, CDR2 ANQGSEA. The DNA of the CDR3 is TGCAGCGTTGCTACACTAGCGGGAGTCGAGACCCAGTACTTC. This encodes CSVATLAGVETQYF.

V gene TRBV11-2 combines with J gene TRBJ2-7, with 8 bases aligning to TRBD2. The V gene end was trimmed by 5 bases and the J gene end by 5 bases; junction bases not matched to a gene: 11. CDR3 length equals 15 residues. CDR1 is SGHAT and CDR2 is FQNNGV in the germline V gene. In DNA, the CDR3 is TGTGCCAGCAGCCAAATTAGCGGGATTGGTAACGAGCAGTACTTC. Residues: CASSQISGIGNEQYF.

This rearrangement joins TRBV5-1 to TRBJ1-1; D might be TRBD1 (5 bases). The CDR3 is made up of 15 amino acids. Trimming took off 0 bases at V and 3 bases at J, with 12 bases between the two ends. CDR1 SGHRS and CDR2 YFSETQ come from the germline V gene. The CDR3 sequence is CASSLEGIRDTEAFF. CDR3 nucleotides: TGCGCCAGCAGCTTGGAGGGGATTAGGGACACTGAAGCTTTCTTT.

The V and J genes are TRBV19 and TRBJ2-3, with 8 nucleotides matching TRBD2. The CDR3 runs to 15 residues. CDR1 and CDR2 (germline): LNHDA, SQIVND (reference sequence). Trimming took 8 bases from V and 4 from J; bases not matched to a gene: 11. The CDR3 DNA reads as TGTGCCAGTTGGGGGGGACTAGTTGTGGCAGATACGCAGTATTTT. Amino acids: CASWGGLVVADTQYF.

V and J are TRBV18 and TRBJ1-5; D gene ambiguous. The V end lost 3 bases, the J end lost 3 bases, and 15 bases lay between the germline ends. The CDR3 consists of 16 residues. Germline V gene lookup returns CDR1 KGHSH and CDR2 LQKENI. Here the CDR3 reads CASSPFGGPSNQPQHF. The CDR3 region has the DNA TGTGCCAGCTCACCCTTTGGAGGACCCTCCAATCAGCCCCAGCATTTT. Combining the CDR3 with reference TRBV18 and TRBJ1-5 gives the whole variable domain NAGVMQNPRHLVRRRGQEARLRCSPMKGHSHVYWYRQLPEEGLKFMVYLQKENIIDESGMPKERFSAEFPKEGPSILRIQQVVRGDSAAYFCASSPFGGPSNQPQHFGDGTRLSIL.

This chain uses TRBV11-2 with TRBJ2-7, with 9 bases lining up with TRBD1. The CDR3 has 17 amino acids. CDR1 and CDR2 (germline): SGHAT, FQNNGV. Trimming at V came to 6 bases and at J to 2 bases, leaving 14 bases not matched to a gene. CDR3 DNA sequence: TGTGCCAGCAGGAGGACCCCCGGGACAGGGAATCCCTACGAGCAGTACTTC. It codes for CASRRTPGTGNPYEQYF.

This chain uses TRBV5-4 with TRBJ2-7, with a weak D call TRBD2 (5 bases). This CDR3 has 12 residues. The V end was cut by 4 bases, the J end by 7 bases, with 12 bases between. Germline lookup yields CDR1 SGHNT and CDR2 YYREEE (reference sequence). CDR3 nucleotides: TGTGCCAGCAGCCCGATAGCGAGGGAGCAGTACTTC. It translates to CASSPIAREQYF.

This clone has only one observation. The junction differs from germline at one of its ends, possibly a read error. The chain employs TRBV7-7 and TRBJ2-2; tentative D call: TRBD1 (5 bases). The germline CDR1 and CDR2 sequences are SSHAT and FNYEAQ (reference sequence). The CDR3 runs 14 residues. The CDR3: CASSPREDGGELFF. CDR3 sequence (DNA): TGTGCTAGCAGCCCCAGGGAAGATGGCGGGGAGCTGTTTTTT.